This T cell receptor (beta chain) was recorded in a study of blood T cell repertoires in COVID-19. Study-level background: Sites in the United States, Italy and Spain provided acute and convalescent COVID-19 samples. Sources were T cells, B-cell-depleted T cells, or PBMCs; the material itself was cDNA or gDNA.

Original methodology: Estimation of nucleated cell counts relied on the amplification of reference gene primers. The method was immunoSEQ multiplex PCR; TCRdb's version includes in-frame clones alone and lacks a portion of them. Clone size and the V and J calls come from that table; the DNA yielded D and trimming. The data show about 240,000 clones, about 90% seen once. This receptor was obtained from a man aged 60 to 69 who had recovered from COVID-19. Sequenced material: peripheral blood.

The chain's CDR3 is CAISFSGEFYNEQFF. CDR3 DNA sequence: TGTGCCATCAGTTTTAGCGGGGAGTTCTACAATGAGCAGTTCTTC. The chain is built from TRBV10-3 and TRBJ2-1, with TRBD2 identical over 8 bases. V trimming: 5 bases; J trimming: 3 bases; junction bases outside the gene matches: 6. Germline V CDR1 and CDR2: ENHRY, SYGVKD. The CDR3 totals 15 residues.